This TCR beta chain was recorded in a study of spatial heterogeneity in lung cancer. Study results and limitations: Ubiquitous expanded tumor TCRs showed up in blood more at resection than follow-up.

MiXCR was run by TCRdb on the 5' RACE reads, yielding one entry per CDR3 protein. Found here are just under 45,000 distinct CDR3 sequences, roughly 20% of them singletons; the top ten hold under 8%. V dropped 3 bases and J dropped 3 bases, with 9 bases sitting between them. The CDR3 contains 14 residues. The germline V gene has CDR1 SGHRS and CDR2 YFSETQ. Comment on this clonotype: What it binds is unknown.

Time point here: blood at routine non-recurrence follow-up after resection. This material consisted of PBMCs, taken at follow-up. The source of this sequence is a female donor with early-stage non-small cell lung cancer. This chain links TRBV5-1 with TRBJ2-2; D gene ambiguous. The CDR3 sequence: CASSSPQYTGELFF. DNA for the CDR3: TGCGCCAGCAGCTCCCCACAGTACACCGGGGAGCTGTTTTTT.